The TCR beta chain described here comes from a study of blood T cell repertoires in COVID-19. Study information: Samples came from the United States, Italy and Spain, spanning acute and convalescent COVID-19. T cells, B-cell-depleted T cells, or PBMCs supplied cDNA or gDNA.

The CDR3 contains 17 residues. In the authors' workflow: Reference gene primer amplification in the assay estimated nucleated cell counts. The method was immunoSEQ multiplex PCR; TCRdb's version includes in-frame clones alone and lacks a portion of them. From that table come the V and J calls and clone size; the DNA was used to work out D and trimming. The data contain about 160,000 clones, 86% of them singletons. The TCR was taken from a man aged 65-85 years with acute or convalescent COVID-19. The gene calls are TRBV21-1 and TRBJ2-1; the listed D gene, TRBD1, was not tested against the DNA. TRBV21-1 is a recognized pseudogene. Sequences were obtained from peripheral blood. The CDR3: CASSQGAGESPYNEQFF. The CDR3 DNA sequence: TGTGCCAGCAGCCAGGGGGCCGGGGAGAGTCCCTACAATGAGCAGTTCTTC.